This T cell receptor (beta chain) was retrieved from a study of graft-versus-host responses after intestinal transplantation (dated by TCRdb to about 2021). With regard to the full study: Recipients received multivisceral, liver-intestinal, or isolated intestinal transplants. Every recipient was given anti-thymocyte globulin induction, followed by approximately three years of maintenance tacrolimus and steroids. Graft-versus-host and host-versus-graft alloreactive T cell clones were tracked in the graft, circulation and bone marrow after intestinal transplantation using bulk TCR-beta CDR3 sequencing. Alloreactive clones were identified by sequencing pre-transplant mixed lymphocyte reaction products and comparing them with unstimulated pre-transplant donor and recipient T cells. Of the approximately 24 intestinal transplant recipients enrolled in the cohort, one of whom was a retransplant, a few patients without pretransplant specimens were excluded. A peak of at least 4% donor T cells among recipient peripheral blood mononuclear cells was the definition used for donor T cell macrochimerism. Samples from three later patients were sequenced in-house on an Illumina MiSeq with MiXCR processing rather than by the commercial service. General conclusions and limits of the study: The relatively low number and heterogeneity of intestinal transplant patients limited the conclusions. Early after transplant, declines in HvG clones were associated with peak levels of circulating GvH clones. GvH clones were detected in recipient bone marrow, and some appeared earlier in ileal mucosa or blood, consistent with an intestinal mucosal origin. Patients with donor T cell macrochimerism had high GvH to HvG T cell clonal ratios in their allografts.

The library was made by the immunoSEQ multiplex PCR assay. In most patients, genomic DNA was isolated using the Qiagen DNeasy Blood and Tissue Kit and sent frozen to Adaptive Biotechnologies for TCR sequencing. Adaptive Biotechnologies carried out high-throughput TCR-beta CDR3 sequencing of genomic DNA for most patients. The original methods were these. Adaptive's ImmunoSEQ software was the source of the TCR sequencing data for 18 patients, while three other patients were processed with MiXCR and VDJtools. To correct CD4 versus CD8 sorting errors, any sequence found in both subsets at a frequency ratio below 5:1 was removed. Because the origin of CDR3 nucleotide sequences shared between donor and recipient could not be assigned, those sequences were removed. At least 2-fold expansion over unstimulated cells and a minimum CFSE-low frequency of 0.002% (template counts) or 0.001% (read counts) were required for clones to be classified as alloreactive. Mappable clones were those detected in sequenced pre-transplant spleen, lymph node, or MLR CFSE-low populations of the donor or recipient. Cumulative frequency of alloreactive clones was calculated as a percentage of all sequences weighted by copy number. TCRdb stores this immuneACCESS table with in-frame sequences only. Part of the clones is absent; in the studies checked, under half of the shortfall reflects unresolved V genes, and no reason is known for the rest. V and J calls plus clone size are reproduced from that table; the DNA served to infer D and trimming. Counted in this sample were tens of thousands of clones; more than 90% of them appeared once. Over 0.3% of the sample goes to the ten largest clones.

A word on this clone: The antigen this receptor binds is unknown. The record has no base qualities; no much larger clone is one base away.

CDR3 length: 15 amino acids, cysteine to phenylalanine. CDR3 DNA is the only sequence kept; it has 45 bases, read in frame from the first base. CDR1 LNHNV and CDR2 YYDKDF are derived from the germline V gene (reference sequence). What the time point label conveys for this sample: cells obtained before transplantation from donor or recipient. CD3+CD4+ and CD3+CD8+ populations were FACS-sorted from unstimulated pre-transplant donor and recipient cells taken from spleen or lymph nodes. The material sequenced was unstimulated CD4+ T cells sorted from spleen or lymph node cells, taken before intestinal transplant. The sequence derives from a human donor who received an intestinal transplant. The chain was built from TRBV15 and TRBJ2-5; 7 nucleotides in the junction match TRBD1. The J call may be incorrect, as the DNA end agrees better with TRBJ2-7. The CDR3 protein is CATSRSRQGPNEQYF. The sequenced DNA: TGTGCCACCAGCAGATCCAGACAGGGCCCAAACGAGCAGTACTTC.